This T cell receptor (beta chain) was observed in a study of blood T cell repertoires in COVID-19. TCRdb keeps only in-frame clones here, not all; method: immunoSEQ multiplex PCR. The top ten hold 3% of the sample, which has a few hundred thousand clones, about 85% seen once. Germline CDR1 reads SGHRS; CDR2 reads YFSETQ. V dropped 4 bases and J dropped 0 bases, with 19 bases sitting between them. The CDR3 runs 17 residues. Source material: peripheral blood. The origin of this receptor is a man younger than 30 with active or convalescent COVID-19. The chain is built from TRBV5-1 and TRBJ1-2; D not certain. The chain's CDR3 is CASSQNYGPGANYGYTF. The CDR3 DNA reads TGCGCCAGCAGCCAAAACTATGGGCCCGGGGCTAACTATGGCTACACCTTC.